These 10 T cell receptor beta chains originate from one sample sequenced in a study of Tregs in tolerant kidney transplant recipients (dated 2019 in TCRdb). The library was produced with the immunoSEQ multiplex PCR assay. Drawn from immuneACCESS, this table holds only the in-frame rearrangements with V and J called that TCRdb kept. Clones are partly lost; checked studies trace under half to an unresolved V gene and leave the rest unexplained. The sample yields under 300,000 clones; 84% were counted once. The ten top clones hold less than 0.75% of the sample. The sequencing input was CD4+ T cells from blood. These receptors originate from a human donor in good health.

In this sample, this clone turned up once. The CDR3 loop reads CASSYSRVTEAFF. The CDR3 DNA reads TGTGCCAGCAGTTACTCCAGGGTCACTGAAGCTTTCTTT. V is TRBV6-5 and J is TRBJ1-1, with a tentative D call TRBD1 (5 bases). Germline V lookup: CDR1 MNHEY, CDR2 SVGAGI. Trimming shortened V by 0 bases and J by 4 bases, and 6 bases separated the two germline ends. The CDR3 sequence is 13 residues long.

The chain joins TRBV19 to TRBJ1-3; a possible D gene is TRBD1 (6 bases). Germline CDR1 is LNHDA and CDR2 is SQIVND (reference sequence). CDR3 size: 18 residues. Deletions cut 5 bases from V and 0 bases from J, with 20 bases between. CDR3 coding DNA: TGTGCCAGTAGTCCACTGGACAGTCCAATTCGCTCTGGAAACACCATATATTTT. Encoded protein: CASSPLDSPIRSGNTIYF.

With respect to this clone: This sample includes further DNA sequences coding for the same CDR3. The rearrangement uses TRBV5-1 and TRBJ2-2; D perhaps matches TRBD1 (5 bases). Germline V gene lookup returns CDR1 SGHRS and CDR2 YFSETQ. The CDR3 runs to 15 residues. V was cut by 4 bases and J by 1 base, with 11 bases left in between. CDR3 region: CASSPQGRNTGELFF. As DNA, the CDR3 is TGCGCCAGCAGCCCCCAGGGTAGGAACACCGGGGAGCTGTTTTTT. Full variable domain (missing parts from reference TRBV5-1 and TRBJ2-2): KAGVTQTPRYLIKTRGQQVTLSCSPISGHRSVSWYQQTPGQGLQFLFEYFSETQRNKGNFPGRFSGRQFSNSRSEMNVSTLELGDSALYLCASSPQGRNTGELFFGEGSRLTVL.

The genes are TRBV11-2 and TRBJ2-5; tentative D call: TRBD2 (6 bases). With 4 bases removed from V and 5 bases from J, the gap between germline ends came to 20 bases. Germline loops: CDR1 SGHAT, CDR2 FQNNGV. The CDR3 consists of 16 residues. The CDR3 DNA sequence: TGTGCCAGCAGCTCCCCCCCAGCGCGGGGACCCGAGACCCAGTACTTC. It yields the protein CASSSPPARGPETQYF.

This chain uses TRBV19 with TRBJ1-1; a possible D gene is TRBD1 (5 bases). The ends were cut back, 10 bases at V and 0 bases at J, with 12 bases in the middle. CDR1 and CDR2 (germline): LNHDA, SQIVND (reference sequence). This CDR3 has 13 amino acids. The CDR3 bases are TGTGCCACCAAACAGGAGATGAACACTGAAGCTTTCTTT. Its protein product is CATKQEMNTEAFF.

In its sample, this clone was seen once. The CDR3 bases are TGTGCCTCACTCGGGGGGAGGGCGAACACTGAAGCTTTCTTT. This gives the protein CASLGGRANTEAFF. The rearrangement links TRBV19 to TRBJ1-1, with a tentative D call TRBD1 (5 bases). Trimming shortened V by 11 bases and J by 1 base, and 17 bases separated the two germline ends. The germline CDR1 and CDR2 sequences are LNHDA and SQIVND (reference sequence). CDR3 size: 14 residues.

This clone showed up just a few times. The chain is built from TRBV6-5 and TRBJ2-7, with no clear D. CDR3 length equals 11 residues. Germline values: CDR1 MNHEY, CDR2 SVGAGI. Trimming left V 2 bases short and J 4 bases short, with 3 bases between. Written as DNA, the CDR3 is TGTGCCAGCAGTTACGCTTACGAGCAGTACTTC. This encodes CASSYAYEQYF.

The V and J genes are TRBV2 and TRBJ2-5, with D possibly TRBD1 on 6 matching bases. Deletions cut 10 bases from V and 5 bases from J, with 20 bases between. Germline-derived CDR1 and CDR2 are SNHLY and FYNNEI. The CDR3 covers 14 residues. This CDR3 reads CAKDRIPLGETQYF. CDR3 DNA sequence: TGTGCCAAGGACAGAATTCCCCTGGGGGAGACCCAGTACTTC.

The chain couples TRBV10-3 to TRBJ2-7; TRBD2 matches 11 bases. The CDR3 extends over 15 amino acids. The V and J ends lost 2 bases and 2 bases, in that order; junction bases with no gene match: 2. Germline CDR1 ENHRY, CDR2 SYGVKD. The CDR3 nucleotides are TGTGCCATCAGTGAGGTACTAGCGGGAGCCTACGAGCAGTACTTC. Its translation is CAISEVLAGAYEQYF.

The sample holds one count of this clone. The chain recombines TRBV18 with TRBJ2-7; 14 bases match TRBD2. Trimming removed 1 base from V and 0 bases from J; junction bases left unmatched: 5. Germline CDR1 reads KGHSH; CDR2 reads LQKENI. The CDR3 length is 18 residues. The CDR3 sequence: CASSPRTSGGSSSYEQYF. The DNA of the CDR3 is TGTGCCAGCTCACCACGGACTAGCGGGGGGTCCAGCTCCTACGAGCAGTACTTC.